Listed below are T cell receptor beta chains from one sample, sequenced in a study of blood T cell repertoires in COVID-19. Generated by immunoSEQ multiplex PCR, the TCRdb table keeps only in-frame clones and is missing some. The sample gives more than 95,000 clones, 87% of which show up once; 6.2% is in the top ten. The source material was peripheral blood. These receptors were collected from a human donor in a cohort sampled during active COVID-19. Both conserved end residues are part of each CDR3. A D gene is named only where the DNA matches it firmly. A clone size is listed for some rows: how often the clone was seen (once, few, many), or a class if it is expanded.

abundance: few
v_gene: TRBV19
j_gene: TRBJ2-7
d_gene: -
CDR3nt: TGTGCCAGTAGCACCCTGGGAGGGACAACCTACGAGCAGTACTTC
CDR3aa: CASSTLGGTTYEQYF

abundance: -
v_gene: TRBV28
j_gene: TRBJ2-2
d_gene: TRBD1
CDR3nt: TGTGCCAGCAGATCGGACAGGGCCGCCGGGGAGCTGTTTTTT
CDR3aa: CASRSDRAAGELFF

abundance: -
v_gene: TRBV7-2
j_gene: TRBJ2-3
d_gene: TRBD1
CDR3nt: TGTGCCAGCAGCCCGATGGGACAGGGGGCAGATACGCAGTATTTT
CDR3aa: CASSPMGQGADTQYF

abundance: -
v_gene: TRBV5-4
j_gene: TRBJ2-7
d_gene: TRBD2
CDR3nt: TGTGCCAGCAGCTTGGCTAGCGGGCCCCTCCGGGAGCAGTACTTC
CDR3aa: CASSLASGPLREQYF

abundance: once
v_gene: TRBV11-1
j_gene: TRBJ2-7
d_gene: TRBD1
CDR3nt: TGTGCCAGCAGTACCGGGACAGGGGGCTTATACGAGCAGTACTTC
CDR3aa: CASSTGTGGLYEQYF

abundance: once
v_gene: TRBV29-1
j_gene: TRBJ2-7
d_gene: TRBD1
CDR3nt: TGCAGCGCTAAGACAGGGGCGGCCTACGAGCAGTACTTC
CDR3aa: CSAKTGAAYEQYF

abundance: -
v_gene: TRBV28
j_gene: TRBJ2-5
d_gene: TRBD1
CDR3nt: TGTGCCAGCAGTTCTCCGGGACAGCAACAAGAGACCCAGTACTTC
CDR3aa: CASSSPGQQQETQYF

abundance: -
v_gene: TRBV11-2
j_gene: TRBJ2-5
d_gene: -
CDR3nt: TGTGCCAGCAGCCCTCTTCTTCAAGAGACCCAGTACTTC
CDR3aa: CASSPLLQETQYF

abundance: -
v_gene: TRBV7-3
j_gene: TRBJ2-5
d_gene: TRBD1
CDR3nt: TGTGCCAGCAGCGTCACAGGGGGAACAGAGACCCAGTACTTC
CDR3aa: CASSVTGGTETQYF

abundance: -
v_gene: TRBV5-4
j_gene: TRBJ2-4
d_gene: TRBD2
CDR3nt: TGTGCCAGCAGCTTGCGGGGGGAAAACATTCAGTACTTC
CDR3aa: CASSLRGENIQYF

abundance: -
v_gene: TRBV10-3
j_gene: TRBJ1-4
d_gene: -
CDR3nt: TGTGCCATCAGTGAGTCGCTTCAGACAACTAATGAAAAACTGTTTTTT
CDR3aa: CAISESLQTTNEKLFF

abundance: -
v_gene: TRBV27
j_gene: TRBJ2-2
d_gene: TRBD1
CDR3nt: TGTGCCAGCAGTTTGGCTACAGGGGGCACCGGGGAGCTGTTTTTT
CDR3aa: CASSLATGGTGELFF

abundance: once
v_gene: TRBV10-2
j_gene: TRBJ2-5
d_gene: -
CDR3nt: TGCGCCAGCAGTGAATCGCGAATACAGGTGAGCAGGGGAGTTCCCAGACAGCAAGAGACCCAGTACTTC
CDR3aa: CASSESRIQVSRGVPRQQETQYF

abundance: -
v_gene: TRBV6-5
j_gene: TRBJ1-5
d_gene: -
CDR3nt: TGTGCCAGCAGTTCAAGCCAGGGGAGCAATCAGCCCCAGCATTTT
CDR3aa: CASSSSQGSNQPQHF

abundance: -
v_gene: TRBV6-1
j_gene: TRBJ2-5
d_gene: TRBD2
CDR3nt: TGTGCCAGCAGTGACAGCAAACTAGCGGGGGGGCTTAAGACCCAGTACTTC
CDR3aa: CASSDSKLAGGLKTQYF

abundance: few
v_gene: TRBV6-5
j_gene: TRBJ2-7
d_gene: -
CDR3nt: TGTGCCAGCAGGACAGCTCTTTTCTCCTACGAGCAGTACTTC
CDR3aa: CASRTALFSYEQYF

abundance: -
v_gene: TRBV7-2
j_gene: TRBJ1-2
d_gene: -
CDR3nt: TGTGCCAGCAGCTTTGTAAGGTCGACAGCGTACTATGGCTACACCTTC
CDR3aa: CASSFVRSTAYYGYTF

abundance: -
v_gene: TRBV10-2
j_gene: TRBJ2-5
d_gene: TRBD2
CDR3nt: TGCGCCAGCAGTGTAGGAGTAGCGGGGCTTCAAGAGACCCAGTACTTC
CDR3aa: CASSVGVAGLQETQYF

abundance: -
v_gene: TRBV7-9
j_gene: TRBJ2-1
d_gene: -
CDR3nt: TGTGCCAGCGCAGCTCGGGGTAGCTCCTACAATGAGCAGTTCTTC
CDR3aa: CASAARGSSYNEQFF

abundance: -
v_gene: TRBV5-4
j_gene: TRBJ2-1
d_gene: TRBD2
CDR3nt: TGTGCCAGCAGCTTAAGACTAGCGGGAGTAGGTAATGAGCAGTTCTTC
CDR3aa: CASSLRLAGVGNEQFF

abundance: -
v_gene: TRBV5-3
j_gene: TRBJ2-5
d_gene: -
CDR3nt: TGTGCCAGAAGCTTGGACCCCGCGTTCCGAGGGCCAGAGACCCAGTACTTC
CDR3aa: CARSLDPAFRGPETQYF

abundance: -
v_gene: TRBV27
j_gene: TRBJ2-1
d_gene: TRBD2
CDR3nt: TGTGCCAGCAGTTTATCTGGGATAGCGGGGGGCCGGGAGCAGTTCTTC
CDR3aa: CASSLSGIAGGREQFF

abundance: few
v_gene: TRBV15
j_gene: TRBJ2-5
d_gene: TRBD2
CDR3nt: TGTGCCACCAGCGGTCGGGGGGGTCAAGAGACCCAGTACTTC
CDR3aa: CATSGRGGQETQYF

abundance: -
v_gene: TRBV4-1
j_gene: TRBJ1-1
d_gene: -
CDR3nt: TGCGCCAGCAGCCAAGGGGGGGATGGGGTTGTGGCCACTGAAGCTTTCTTT
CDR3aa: CASSQGGDGVVATEAFF

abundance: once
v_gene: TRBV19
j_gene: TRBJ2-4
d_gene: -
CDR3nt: TGTGCCAGTAGACAGGGAGCCAAAAACATTCAGTACTTC
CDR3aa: CASRQGAKNIQYF

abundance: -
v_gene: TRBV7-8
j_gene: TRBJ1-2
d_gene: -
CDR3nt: TGTGCCAGCAGCCAAGGCGGGGGGGAGAACTATGGCTACACCTTC
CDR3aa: CASSQGGGENYGYTF

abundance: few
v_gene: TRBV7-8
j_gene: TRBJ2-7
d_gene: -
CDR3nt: TGTGCCAGCAGCTTAGCTCAGGACAGCTTAAGCTCCTACGAGCAGTACTTC
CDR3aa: CASSLAQDSLSSYEQYF